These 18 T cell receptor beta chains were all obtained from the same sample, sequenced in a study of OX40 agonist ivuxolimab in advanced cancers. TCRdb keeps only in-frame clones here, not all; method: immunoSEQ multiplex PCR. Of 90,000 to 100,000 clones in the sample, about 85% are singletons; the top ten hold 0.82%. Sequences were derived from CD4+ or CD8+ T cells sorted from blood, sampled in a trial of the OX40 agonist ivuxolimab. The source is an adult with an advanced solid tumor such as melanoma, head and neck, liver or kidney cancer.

The CDR3 DNA follows: TGTGCCAGCAGTCGACTAGCGGGTTTCTACGAGCAGTACTTC. It encodes CASSRLAGFYEQYF. The gene calls are TRBV6-6 and TRBJ2-7; TRBD2 aligns across 10 bases. Germline V gene data show CDR1 as MNHNY and CDR2 as SVGAGI (reference sequence). The J segment lost 3 bases and the V segment lost 5 bases, leaving 4 bases of the junction unmatched. The CDR3 has 14 residues.

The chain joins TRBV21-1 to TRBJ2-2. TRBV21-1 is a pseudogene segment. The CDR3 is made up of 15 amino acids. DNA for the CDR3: TGTGCCAGCCGTCTGAAACGGCCGAACACCGGGGAGCTGTTTTTT. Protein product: CASRLKRPNTGELFF.

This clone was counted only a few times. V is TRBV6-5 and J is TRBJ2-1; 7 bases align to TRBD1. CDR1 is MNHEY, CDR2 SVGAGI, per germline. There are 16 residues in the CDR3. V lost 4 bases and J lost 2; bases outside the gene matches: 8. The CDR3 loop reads CASSSPRDSAYNEQFF. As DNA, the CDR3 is TGTGCCAGCAGTTCTCCCCGGGACAGCGCCTACAATGAGCAGTTCTTC.

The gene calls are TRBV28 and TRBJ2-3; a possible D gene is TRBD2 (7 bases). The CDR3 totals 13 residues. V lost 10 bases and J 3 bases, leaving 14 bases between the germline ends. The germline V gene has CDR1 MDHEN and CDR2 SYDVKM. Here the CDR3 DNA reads TGTGCCACACTGAGGGGGGGGACAGATACGCAGTATTTT. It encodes CATLRGGTDTQYF.

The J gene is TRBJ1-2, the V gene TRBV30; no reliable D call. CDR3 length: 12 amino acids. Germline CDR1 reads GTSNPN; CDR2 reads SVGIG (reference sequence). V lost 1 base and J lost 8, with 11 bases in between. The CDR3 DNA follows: TGTGCCTGGAGTGCGGGGTCTGGGGGCTACACCTTC. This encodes CAWSAGSGGYTF.

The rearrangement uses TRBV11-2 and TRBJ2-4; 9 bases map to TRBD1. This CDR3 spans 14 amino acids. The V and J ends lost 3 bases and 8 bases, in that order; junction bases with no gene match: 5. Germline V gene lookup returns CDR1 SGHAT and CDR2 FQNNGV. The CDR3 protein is CASSLGRDRDIQYF. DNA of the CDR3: TGTGCCAGCAGCTTGGGCCGGGACAGGGACATTCAGTACTTC.

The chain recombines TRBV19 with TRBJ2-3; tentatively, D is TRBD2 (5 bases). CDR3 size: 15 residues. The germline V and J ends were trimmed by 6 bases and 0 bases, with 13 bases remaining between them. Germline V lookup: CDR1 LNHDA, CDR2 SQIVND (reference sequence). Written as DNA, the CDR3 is TGTGCCAGTAGATCGAATAGGAGGAGCACAGATACGCAGTATTTT. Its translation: CASRSNRRSTDTQYF.

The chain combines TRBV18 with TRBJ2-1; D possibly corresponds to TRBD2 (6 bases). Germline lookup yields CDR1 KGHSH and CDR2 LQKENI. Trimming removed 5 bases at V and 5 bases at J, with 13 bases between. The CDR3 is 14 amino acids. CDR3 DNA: TGTGCCAGCTCAGCCGGGAGTCGCGACAATGAGCAGTTCTTC. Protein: CASSAGSRDNEQFF.

CDR3 nucleotides: TGTGCCAGCAGCTTGGCGACGAGCGGGTCCTACAATGAGCAGTTCTTC. Translating gives CASSLATSGSYNEQFF. This chain uses TRBV5-4 with TRBJ2-1; possibly TRBD2 for D (6 bases). The CDR3 spans 16 residues. The V gene lost 0 bases and the J gene lost 1 base, with 11 bases spanning the gap. From germline, CDR1 is SGHNT and CDR2 YYREEE (reference sequence).

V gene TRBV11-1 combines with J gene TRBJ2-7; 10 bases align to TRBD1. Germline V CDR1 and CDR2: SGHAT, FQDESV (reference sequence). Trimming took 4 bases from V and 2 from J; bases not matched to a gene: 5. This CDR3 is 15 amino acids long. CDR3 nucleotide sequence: TGTGCCAGCAGCTCCGGGACAGGGGCTACCTACGAGCAGTACTTC. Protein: CASSSGTGATYEQYF.

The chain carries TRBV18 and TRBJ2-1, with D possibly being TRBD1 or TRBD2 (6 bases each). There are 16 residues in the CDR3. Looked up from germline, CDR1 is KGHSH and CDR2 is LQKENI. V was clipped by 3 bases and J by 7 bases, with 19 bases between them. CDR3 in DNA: TGTGCCAGCTCACCGTCGGACTTGCAGGGGAGGAATGAGCAGTTCTTC. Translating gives CASSPSDLQGRNEQFF.

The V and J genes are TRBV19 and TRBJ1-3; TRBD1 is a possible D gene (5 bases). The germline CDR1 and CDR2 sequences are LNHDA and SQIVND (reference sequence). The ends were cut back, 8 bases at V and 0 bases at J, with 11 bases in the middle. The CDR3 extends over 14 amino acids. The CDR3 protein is CASGDRSSGNTIYF. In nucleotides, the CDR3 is TGTGCCAGTGGAGACAGATCCTCTGGAAACACCATATATTTT.

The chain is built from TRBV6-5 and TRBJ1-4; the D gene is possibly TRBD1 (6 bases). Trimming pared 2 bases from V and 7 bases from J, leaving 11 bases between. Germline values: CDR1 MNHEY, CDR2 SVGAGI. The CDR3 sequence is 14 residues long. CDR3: CASSYGGGREKLFF. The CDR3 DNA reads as TGTGCCAGCAGTTACGGCGGGGGGCGTGAAAAACTGTTTTTT.

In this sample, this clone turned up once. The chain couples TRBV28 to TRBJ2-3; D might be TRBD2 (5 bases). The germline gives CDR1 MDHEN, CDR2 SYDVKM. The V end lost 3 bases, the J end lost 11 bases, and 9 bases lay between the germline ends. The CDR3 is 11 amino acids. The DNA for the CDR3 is TGTGCCAGCAGTTTCGAGGGTCGGCAGTATTTT. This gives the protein CASSFEGRQYF. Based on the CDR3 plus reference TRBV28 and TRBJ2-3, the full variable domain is DVKVTQSSRYLVKRTGEKVFLECVQDMDHENMFWYRQDPGLGLRLIYFSYDVKMKEKGDIPEGYSVSREKKERFSLILESASTNQTSMYLCASSFEGRQYFGPGTRLTVL.

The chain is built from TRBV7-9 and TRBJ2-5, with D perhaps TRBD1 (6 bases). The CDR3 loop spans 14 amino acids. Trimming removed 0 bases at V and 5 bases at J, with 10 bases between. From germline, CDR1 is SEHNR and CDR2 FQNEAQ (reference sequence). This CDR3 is CASSLAGAGETQYF. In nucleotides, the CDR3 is TGTGCCAGCAGCTTAGCGGGGGCAGGGGAGACCCAGTACTTC.

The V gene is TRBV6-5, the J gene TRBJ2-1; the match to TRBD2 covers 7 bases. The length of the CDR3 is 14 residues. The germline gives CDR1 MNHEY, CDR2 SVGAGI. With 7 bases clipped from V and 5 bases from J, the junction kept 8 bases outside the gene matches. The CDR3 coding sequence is TGTGCCAGCATTACTAGCGTAAAAGACAATGAGCAGTTCTTC. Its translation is CASITSVKDNEQFF.

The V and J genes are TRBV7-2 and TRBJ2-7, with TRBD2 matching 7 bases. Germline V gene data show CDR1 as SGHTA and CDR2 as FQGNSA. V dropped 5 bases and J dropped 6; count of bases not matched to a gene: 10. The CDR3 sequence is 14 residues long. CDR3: CASSPTSQVSEQYF. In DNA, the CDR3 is TGTGCCAGCAGCCCGACTAGCCAGGTGAGCGAGCAGTACTTC.

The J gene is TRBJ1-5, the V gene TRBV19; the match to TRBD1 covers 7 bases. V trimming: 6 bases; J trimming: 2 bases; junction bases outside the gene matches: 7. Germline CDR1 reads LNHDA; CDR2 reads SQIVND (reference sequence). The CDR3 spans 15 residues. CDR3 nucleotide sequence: TGTGCCAGTAGCACAGGGGTGTCCGGCAATCAGCCCCAGCATTTT. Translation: CASSTGVSGNQPQHF.